Given below is one T cell receptor beta chain in context. The data belong to a study of blood T cell repertoires in COVID-19. Background on the study: Spain, Italy and the United States supplied samples that represented acute and convalescent COVID-19. Sources were T cells, B-cell-depleted T cells, or PBMCs; the material itself was cDNA or gDNA.

CDR1 and CDR2 (germline): LGHNA, YSLEER. Trimming took 0 bases from V and 6 from J, leaving 11 bases between them. This CDR3 contains 15 residues. Per the authors' pipeline: Scientists estimated how many nucleated cells there were by amplifying reference gene primers. Measured with immunoSEQ multiplex PCR; TCRdb has only the in-frame clones, and not every one. V and J calls and clone size are as listed in that table; D and trimming were resolved from the DNA. The sample records fewer than 200,000 clones, almost 85% being singletons. The clonotype was recovered from a man in his forties or fifties who had recovered from COVID-19. V is TRBV4-3 and J is TRBJ1-4; D possibly corresponds to TRBD1 (5 bases). Sequencing was done on a sample of peripheral blood. This CDR3 reads CASSQDGTNDEKLFF. CDR3 bases: TGCGCCAGCAGCCAAGATGGGACTAATGATGAAAAACTGTTTTTT.